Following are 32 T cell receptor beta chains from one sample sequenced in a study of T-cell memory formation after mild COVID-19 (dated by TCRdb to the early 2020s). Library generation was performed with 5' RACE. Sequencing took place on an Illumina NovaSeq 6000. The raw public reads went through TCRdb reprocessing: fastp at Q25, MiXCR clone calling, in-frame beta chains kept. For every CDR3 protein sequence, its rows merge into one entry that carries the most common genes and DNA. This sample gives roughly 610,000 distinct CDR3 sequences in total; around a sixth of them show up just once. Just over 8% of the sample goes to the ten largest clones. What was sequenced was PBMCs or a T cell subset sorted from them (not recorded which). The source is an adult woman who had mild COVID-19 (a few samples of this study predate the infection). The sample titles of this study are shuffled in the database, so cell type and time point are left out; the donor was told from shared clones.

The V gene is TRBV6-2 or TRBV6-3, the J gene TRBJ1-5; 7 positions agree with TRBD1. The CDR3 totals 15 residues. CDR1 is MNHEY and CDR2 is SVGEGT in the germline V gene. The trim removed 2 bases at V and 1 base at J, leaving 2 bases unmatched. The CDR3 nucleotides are TGTGCCAGCAGTTACGAGGGGGCAAGCAATCAGCCCCAGCATTTT. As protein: CASSYEGASNQPQHF.

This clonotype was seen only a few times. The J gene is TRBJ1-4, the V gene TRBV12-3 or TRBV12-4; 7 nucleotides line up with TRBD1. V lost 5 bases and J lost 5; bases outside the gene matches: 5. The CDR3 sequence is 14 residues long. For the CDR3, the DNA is TGTGCCAGCAGTCCGGGACAGCTGAATGAAAAACTGTTTTTT. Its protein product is CASSPGQLNEKLFF.

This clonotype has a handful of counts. The CDR3 nucleotides read TGCAGCGTTGAGAAGGTAGTTATTGGTGGCTACACCTTC. It is translated as CSVEKVVIGGYTF. The V call is TRBV29-1, the J call TRBJ1-2, with no clear D. Per germline, CDR1 SQVTM and CDR2 ANQGSEA. Trimming removed 3 bases from V and 7 bases from J, with 15 bases in between. The CDR3 has 13 residues.

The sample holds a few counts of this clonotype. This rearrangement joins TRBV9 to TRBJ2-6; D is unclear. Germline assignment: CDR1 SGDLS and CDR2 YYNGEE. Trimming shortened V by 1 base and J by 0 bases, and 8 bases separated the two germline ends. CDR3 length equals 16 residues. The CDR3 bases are TGTGCCAGCAGCGTAAGTATCGCCTCTGGGGCCAACGTCCTGACTTTC. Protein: CASSVSIASGANVLTF.

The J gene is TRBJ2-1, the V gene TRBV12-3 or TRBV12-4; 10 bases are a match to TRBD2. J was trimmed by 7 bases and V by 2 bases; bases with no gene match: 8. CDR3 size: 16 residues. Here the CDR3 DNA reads TGTGCCAGCAGTTTACCATCTAGCGGGAGACGAAATGAGCAGTTCTTC. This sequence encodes CASSLPSSGRRNEQFF.

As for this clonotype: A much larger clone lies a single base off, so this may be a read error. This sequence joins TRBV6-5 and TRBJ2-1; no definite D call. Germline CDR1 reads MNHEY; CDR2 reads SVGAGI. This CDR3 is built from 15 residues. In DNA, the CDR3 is TGTGACAGCAGTTACTCGATTTTTAGATACAATGAGCAGTTCTTC. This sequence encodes CDSSYSIFRYNEQFF.

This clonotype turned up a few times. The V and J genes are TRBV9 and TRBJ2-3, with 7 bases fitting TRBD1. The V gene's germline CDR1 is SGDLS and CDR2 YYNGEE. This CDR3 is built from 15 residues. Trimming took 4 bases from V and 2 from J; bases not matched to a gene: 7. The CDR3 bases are TGTGCCAGCAGCCTCGAGGGGGCCCCCACAGATACGCAGTATTTT. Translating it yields CASSLEGAPTDTQYF.

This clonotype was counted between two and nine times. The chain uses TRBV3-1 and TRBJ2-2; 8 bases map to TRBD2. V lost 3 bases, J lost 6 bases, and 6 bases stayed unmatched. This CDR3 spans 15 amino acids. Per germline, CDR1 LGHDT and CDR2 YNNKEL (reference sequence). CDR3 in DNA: TGTGCCAGCAGCCACGGGACTAGGGGTTCCGGGGAGCTGTTTTTT. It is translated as CASSHGTRGSGELFF.

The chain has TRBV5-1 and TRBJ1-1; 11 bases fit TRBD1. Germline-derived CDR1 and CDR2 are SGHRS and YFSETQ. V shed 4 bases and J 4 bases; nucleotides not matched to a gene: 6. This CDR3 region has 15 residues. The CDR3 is CASSPGDRGITEAFF. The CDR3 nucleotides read TGCGCCAGCAGCCCAGGGGACAGGGGGATCACTGAAGCTTTCTTT.

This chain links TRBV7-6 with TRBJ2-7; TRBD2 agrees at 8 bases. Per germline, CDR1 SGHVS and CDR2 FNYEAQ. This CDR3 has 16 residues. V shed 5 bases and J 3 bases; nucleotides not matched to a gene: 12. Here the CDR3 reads CASSPGLGPPDYEQYF. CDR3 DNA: TGTGCCAGCAGCCCGGGACTAGGCCCCCCGGACTACGAGCAGTACTTC.

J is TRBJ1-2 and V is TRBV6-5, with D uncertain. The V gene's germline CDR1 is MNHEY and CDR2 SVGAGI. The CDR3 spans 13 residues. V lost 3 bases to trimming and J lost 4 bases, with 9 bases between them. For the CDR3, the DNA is TGTGCCAGCAGTTATTTCTCGGGCTATGGCTACACCTTC. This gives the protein CASSYFSGYGYTF.

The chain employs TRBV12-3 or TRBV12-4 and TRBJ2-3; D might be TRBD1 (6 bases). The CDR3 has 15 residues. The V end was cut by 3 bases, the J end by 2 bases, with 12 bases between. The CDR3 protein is CASSFETGFTDTQYF. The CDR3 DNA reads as TGTGCCAGCAGTTTCGAGACAGGATTCACAGATACGCAGTATTTT.

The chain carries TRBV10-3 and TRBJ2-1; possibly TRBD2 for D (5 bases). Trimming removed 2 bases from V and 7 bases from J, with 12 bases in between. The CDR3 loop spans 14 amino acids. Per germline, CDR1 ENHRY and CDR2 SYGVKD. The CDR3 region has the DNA TGTGCCATCAGTGAGAGGGAGTCGGGGAATGAGCAGTTCTTC. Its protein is CAISERESGNEQFF.

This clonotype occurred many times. The CDR3 DNA reads TGTGCCAGCAGTCACCCCGGGACAGGAGATAATCAGCCCCAGCATTTT. Encoded protein: CASSHPGTGDNQPQHF. The gene calls are TRBV6-2 or TRBV6-3 and TRBJ1-5; 8 bases fit TRBD1. J was trimmed by 4 bases and V by 5 bases; bases with no gene match: 10. CDR1 and CDR2 from the germline V gene are MNHEY and SVGEGT. The CDR3 length is 16 residues.

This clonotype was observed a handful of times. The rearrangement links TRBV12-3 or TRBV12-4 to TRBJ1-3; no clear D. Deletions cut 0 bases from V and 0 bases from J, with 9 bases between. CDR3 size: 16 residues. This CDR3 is CASSLAKPSSGNTIYF. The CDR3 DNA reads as TGTGCCAGCAGTTTAGCGAAACCCAGCTCTGGAAACACCATATATTTT.

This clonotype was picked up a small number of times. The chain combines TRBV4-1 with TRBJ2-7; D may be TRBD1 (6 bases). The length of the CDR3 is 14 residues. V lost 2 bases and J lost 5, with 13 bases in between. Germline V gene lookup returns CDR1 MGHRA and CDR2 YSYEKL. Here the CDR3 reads CASSQRYRVHEQYF. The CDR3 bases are TGCGCCAGCAGCCAACGTTACAGGGTCCACGAGCAGTACTTC.

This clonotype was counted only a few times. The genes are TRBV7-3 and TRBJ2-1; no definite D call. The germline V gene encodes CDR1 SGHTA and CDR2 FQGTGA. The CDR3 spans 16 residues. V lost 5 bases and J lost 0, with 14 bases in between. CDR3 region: CASSVAGTSSYNEQFF. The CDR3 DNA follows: TGTGCCAGCAGCGTAGCCGGCACGAGCTCCTACAATGAGCAGTTCTTC.

The CDR3 is CASSQARREETQYF. The CDR3 coding sequence is TGTGCCAGCAGCCAAGCGCGCCGTGAAGAGACCCAGTACTTC. This chain connects TRBV3-1 to TRBJ2-5; D remains unclear. The germline V and J ends were trimmed by 1 base and 3 bases, with 9 bases remaining between them. The CDR3 has 14 residues. The germline V gene encodes CDR1 LGHDT and CDR2 YNNKEL (reference sequence).

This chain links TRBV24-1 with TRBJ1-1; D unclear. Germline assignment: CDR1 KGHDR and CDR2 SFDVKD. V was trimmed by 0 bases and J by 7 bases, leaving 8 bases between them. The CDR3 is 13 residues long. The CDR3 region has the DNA TGTGCCACCAGTGATTTGGGGGAGAATGAAGCTTTCTTT. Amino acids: CATSDLGENEAFF.

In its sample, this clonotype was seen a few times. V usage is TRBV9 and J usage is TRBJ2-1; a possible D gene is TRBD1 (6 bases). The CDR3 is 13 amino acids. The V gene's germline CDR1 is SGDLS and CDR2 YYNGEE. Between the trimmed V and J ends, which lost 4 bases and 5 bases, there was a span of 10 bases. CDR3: CASSKGTNNEQFF. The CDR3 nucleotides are TGTGCCAGCAGCAAAGGGACAAACAATGAGCAGTTCTTC.

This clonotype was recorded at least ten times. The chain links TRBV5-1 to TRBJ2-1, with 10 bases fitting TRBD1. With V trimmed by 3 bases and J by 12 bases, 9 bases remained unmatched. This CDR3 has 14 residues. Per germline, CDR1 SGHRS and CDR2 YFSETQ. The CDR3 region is CASSSGQGEDGQFF. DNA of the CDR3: TGCGCCAGCAGCTCCGGACAGGGGGAGGATGGGCAGTTCTTC.

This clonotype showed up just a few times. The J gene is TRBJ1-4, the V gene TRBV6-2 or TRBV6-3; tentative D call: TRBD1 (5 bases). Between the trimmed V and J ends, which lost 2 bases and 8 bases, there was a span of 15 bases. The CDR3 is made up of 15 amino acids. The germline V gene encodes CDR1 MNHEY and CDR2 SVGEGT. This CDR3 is CASSYPGTGREKLFF. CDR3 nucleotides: TGTGCCAGCAGTTACCCAGGGACGGGAAGAGAAAAACTGTTTTTT.

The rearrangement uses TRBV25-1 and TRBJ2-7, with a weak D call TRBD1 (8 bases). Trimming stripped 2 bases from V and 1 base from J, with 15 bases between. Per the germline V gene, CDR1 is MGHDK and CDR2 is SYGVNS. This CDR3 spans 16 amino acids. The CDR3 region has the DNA TGTGCCAGCAGTGAAACAGGGGGAGGGTGGTCCTACGAGCAGTACTTC. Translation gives CASSETGGGWSYEQYF.

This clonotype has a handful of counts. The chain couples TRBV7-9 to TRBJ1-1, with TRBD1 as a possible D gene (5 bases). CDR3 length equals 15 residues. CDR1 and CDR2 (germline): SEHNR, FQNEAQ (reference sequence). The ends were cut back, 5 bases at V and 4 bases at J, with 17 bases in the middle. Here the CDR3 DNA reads TGTGCCAGCAGCAAGCTTGAGTCGGGGCTCACTGAAGCTTTCTTT. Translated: CASSKLESGLTEAFF.

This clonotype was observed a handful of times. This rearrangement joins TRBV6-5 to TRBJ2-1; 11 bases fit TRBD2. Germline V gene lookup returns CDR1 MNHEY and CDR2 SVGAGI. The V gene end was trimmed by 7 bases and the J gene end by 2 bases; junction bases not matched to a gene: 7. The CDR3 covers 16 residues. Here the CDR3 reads CASIPTSGGTYNEQFF. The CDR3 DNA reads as TGTGCCAGCATCCCTACTAGCGGGGGCACCTACAATGAGCAGTTCTTC.

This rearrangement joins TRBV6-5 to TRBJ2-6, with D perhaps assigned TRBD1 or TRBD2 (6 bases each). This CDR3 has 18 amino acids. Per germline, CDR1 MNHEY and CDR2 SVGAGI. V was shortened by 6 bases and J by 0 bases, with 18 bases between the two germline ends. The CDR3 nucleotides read TGTGCCAGCAGCCCTACCTGGGGGGCCTACTCTGGGGCCAACGTCCTGACTTTC. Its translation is CASSPTWGAYSGANVLTF.

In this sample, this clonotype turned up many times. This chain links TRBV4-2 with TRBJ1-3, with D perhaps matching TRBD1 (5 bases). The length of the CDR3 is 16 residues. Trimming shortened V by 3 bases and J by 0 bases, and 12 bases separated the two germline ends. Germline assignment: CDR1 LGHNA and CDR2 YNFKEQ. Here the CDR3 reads CASSQSGLLSGNTIYF. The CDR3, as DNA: TGTGCCAGCAGCCAGTCGGGACTGCTCTCTGGAAACACCATATATTTT.

The CDR3 nucleotides read TGTGCCAGCAGCTTGGACGGACTAGCGGGCCTATACGAGCAGTACTTC. Encoded protein: CASSLDGLAGLYEQYF. The chain links TRBV5-6 to TRBJ2-7; TRBD2 agrees at 11 bases. J lost 4 bases, V lost 0 bases, and 6 bases had no gene match. Germline values: CDR1 SGHDT, CDR2 YYEEEE. The CDR3 runs to 16 residues.

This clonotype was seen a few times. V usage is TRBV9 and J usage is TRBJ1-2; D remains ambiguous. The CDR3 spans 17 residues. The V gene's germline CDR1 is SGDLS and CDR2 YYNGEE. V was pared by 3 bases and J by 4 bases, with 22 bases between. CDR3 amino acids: CASSASLTDLWIYGYTF. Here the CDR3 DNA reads TGTGCCAGCAGCGCAAGCCTTACAGATCTATGGATCTATGGCTACACCTTC. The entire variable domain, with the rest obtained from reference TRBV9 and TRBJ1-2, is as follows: DSGVTQTPKHLITATGQRVTLRCSPRSGDLSVYWYQQSLDQGLQFLIQYYNGEERAKGNILERFSAQQFPDLHSELNLSSLELGDSALYFCASSASLTDLWIYGYTFGSGTRLTVV.

Written as DNA, the CDR3 is TGCAGTGCCAGCCTGCGTAGACAGGCGAGCTACGAGCAGTACTTC. Its translation is CSASLRRQASYEQYF. The V and J genes are TRBV20-1 and TRBJ2-7; D is perhaps TRBD1 (6 bases). V lost 6 bases and J 3 bases, leaving 21 bases between the germline ends. The germline gives CDR1 DFQATT, CDR2 SNEGSKA (reference sequence). CDR3 size: 15 residues.

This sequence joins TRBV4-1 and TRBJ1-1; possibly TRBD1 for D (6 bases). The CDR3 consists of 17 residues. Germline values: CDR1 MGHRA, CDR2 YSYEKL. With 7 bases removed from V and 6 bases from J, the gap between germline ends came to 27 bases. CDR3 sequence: CASTRSGGPGTSAEAFF. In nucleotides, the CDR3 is TGCGCCAGCACCCGATCCGGGGGGCCGGGGACAAGCGCTGAAGCTTTCTTT.

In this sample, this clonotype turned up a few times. The CDR3 nucleotides are TGTGCCAGCAGCTCCTCGCGACAACAAGAGACCCAGTACTTC. As protein: CASSSSRQQETQYF. This chain links TRBV7-9 with TRBJ2-5, with D unresolved. CDR1 is SEHNR and CDR2 is FQNEAQ in the germline V gene (reference sequence). The CDR3 extends over 14 amino acids. V was trimmed by 4 bases and J by 2 bases, leaving 11 bases between them.